The rows below give T cell receptor beta chains drawn from one sample of a study of blood T cell repertoires in COVID-19. Data came from immunoSEQ multiplex PCR; TCRdb stores just in-frame clones and leaves some out. The sample lists a few hundred thousand clones, 75% to 85% seen once, with 4.3% in the top ten. The sample taken for sequencing was PBMCs or T cells enriched from blood (not recorded which). The origin of the receptors is a man aged 30 to 45 with acute COVID-19. Each CDR3 is given with its conserved first and last residue. The D gene is left open where the match is weak. Only part of the rows carry a size: once, few, many, or a class if the clone is expanded.

D	V	J	size	DNA	CDR3
.	TRBV25-1	TRBJ1-2	few	TGTGCCAGCAGTGAAGGGCTGAACTATGGCTACACCTTC	CASSEGLNYGYTF
.	TRBV28	TRBJ1-1	many	TGTGCCAGCAGTCCGAACCAGGGGAACACTGAAGCTTTCTTT	CASSPNQGNTEAFF
TRBD1	TRBV2	TRBJ1-1	.	TGTGCCAGCAGTGGATTACAGGGGGCTCAAGCTTTCTTT	CASSGLQGAQAFF
.	TRBV24-1	TRBJ1-5	few	TGTGCCACCAGTGGCTCCAGGAGGCAGCCCCAGCATTTT	CATSGSRRQPQHF
.	TRBV18	TRBJ2-5	.	TGTGCCAGCTCACCCGAAGAGACCCAGTACTTC	CASSPEETQYF
.	TRBV6-5	TRBJ1-2	.	TGTGCCAGCAGTTCAAGGGTAGACAGGTCCATCTATGGCTACACCTTC	CASSSRVDRSIYGYTF
TRBD1	TRBV28	TRBJ1-6	.	TGTGCCAGCAGTTCCTCTGGGACAGGAAATTCACCCCTCCACTTT	CASSSSGTGNSPLHF
TRBD2	TRBV5-5	TRBJ2-2	.	TGTGCCAGCAGCATCAGACTAGCGGGGGGCACCGGGGAGCTGTTTTTT	CASSIRLAGGTGELFF
.	TRBV13	TRBJ1-5	.	TGTGCCAGCAGCCTCGGGAGGGGGGATCAGCCCCAGCATTTT	CASSLGRGDQPQHF
TRBD1	TRBV6-6	TRBJ1-1	.	TGTGCCAGCAGCCGCGACAGGGTAGAACCTGGAGCTTTCTTT	CASSRDRVEPGAFF
TRBD2	TRBV29-1	TRBJ2-1	.	TGCAGCTCCGAAGGTAGCGGGGGCCATTACAATGAGCAGTTCTTC	CSSEGSGGHYNEQFF
.	TRBV6-1	TRBJ2-7	.	TGTGCCAGCAGTGACCAGGGGAGTATCTCCGAGCAGTACTTC	CASSDQGSISEQYF
.	TRBV6-5	TRBJ1-4	.	TGTGCCAGCAGTTCCACTTTAGGAGGAAAACTGTTTTTT	CASSSTLGGKLFF
TRBD1	TRBV3-1/TRBV3-2	TRBJ1-2	.	TGTGCCAGCAGCCAGCCGGACAGCCCAGGGGGTGGCTACACCTTC	CASSQPDSPGGGYTF
.	TRBV3-1/TRBV3-2	TRBJ1-6	.	TGTGCCAGCAGCCGGGAACGAGGGAATATCGGTAATTCACCCCTCCACTTT	CASSRERGNIGNSPLHF
TRBD1	TRBV5-1	TRBJ2-5	.	TGCGCCAGCAGCTTGGCCCCGACAGGGACGGAGACCCAGTACTTC	CASSLAPTGTETQYF
.	TRBV27	TRBJ1-1	.	TGTGCCAGCAGTGGGATAGCGGGAATAACTGAAGCTTTCTTT	CASSGIAGITEAFF
.	TRBV18	TRBJ2-2	.	TGTGCCAGCTCACCGCGGGACGACGCCACCGGGGAGCTGTTTTTT	CASSPRDDATGELFF
TRBD1	TRBV9	TRBJ1-6	.	TGTGCCAGCAGCGCGGGACAGCTCTATAATTCACCCCTCCACTTT	CASSAGQLYNSPLHF
TRBD2	TRBV11-2	TRBJ2-1	.	TGTGCCAGCAGCTCCATAGCGGGGGTGAGGGAGCAGTTCTTC	CASSSIAGVREQFF
TRBD2	TRBV4-1	TRBJ2-1	.	TGCGCCAGCAGCCAGACTAGCGGGGGGTCGCCCCCTACTGAGCAGTTCTTC	CASSQTSGGSPPTEQFF
.	TRBV5-4	TRBJ2-7	.	TGTGCCAGCAGCTTGGCGAGGGGAGGCTACGAGCAGTACTTC	CASSLARGGYEQYF
TRBD1	TRBV4-2	TRBJ2-7	few	TGTGCCAGCAGCGAGACGACAGGGTACCAATACGAGCAGTACTTC	CASSETTGYQYEQYF
.	TRBV6-1	TRBJ2-6	.	TGTGCCAGCAGTGAAGCGTTTGGTAACAAGGCCAACGTCCTGACTTTC	CASSEAFGNKANVLTF
.	TRBV9	TRBJ1-2	.	TGTGCCAGCAGCGTAGACGGTGACTATGGCTACACCTTC	CASSVDGDYGYTF
TRBD1	TRBV25-1	TRBJ2-1	.	TGTGCCAGCAGTGAATTCGACAGGGCTGGGAATGAGCAGTTCTTC	CASSEFDRAGNEQFF
TRBD1	TRBV28	TRBJ2-5	.	TGTGCCAGCAGGCAGGGGGCCACAGAGACCCAGTACTTC	CASRQGATETQYF
.	TRBV7-2	TRBJ1-6	.	TGTGCCAGCAGCTTAGCGCCGGGGAATTCACCCCTCCACTTT	CASSLAPGNSPLHF
TRBD1	TRBV5-1	TRBJ2-7	once	TGCGCCAGCAGCTTCAGTTCTGGGACAGGGCTAGCCTACGAGCAGTACTTC	CASSFSSGTGLAYEQYF
TRBD1	TRBV6-5	TRBJ1-2	.	TGTGCCAGCAGAAGGGAGAACAGGGGAGATGGCTACACCTTC	CASRRENRGDGYTF
TRBD1	TRBV19	TRBJ2-7	.	TGTGCCAGTAGCCTCACAGGGGACCTTTACGAGCAGTACTTC	CASSLTGDLYEQYF
TRBD2	TRBV6-6	TRBJ2-1	.	TGTGCCAGCGGCCTAGCGGGGGGGCAGCAGTTCTTC	CASGLAGGQQFF
.	TRBV4-1	TRBJ1-4	once	TGCGCCAGCAGCCAAGACGATGAAAAACTGTTTTTT	CASSQDDEKLFF
.	TRBV21-1	TRBJ2-3	once	TGTGCCCCTTTCGGGAAACTCAACACAGATACGCAGTATTTT	CAPFGKLNTDTQYF
TRBD2	TRBV2	TRBJ2-1	once	TGTGCCAGCGCGGGAGCAACGAGCTCCTACAATGAGCAGTTCTTC	CASAGATSSYNEQFF
.	TRBV5-1	TRBJ1-5	.	TGCGCCAGCAGCGTCGGCGGAAATCAGCCCCAGCATTTT	CASSVGGNQPQHF
.	TRBV9	TRBJ2-5	.	TGTGCCAGCAGCGTAGGGAGTAACCAAGAGACCCAGTACTTC	CASSVGSNQETQYF